This entry concerns a single T cell receptor (beta chain). The antigen remains undetermined. Libraries were prepared by immunoSEQ multiplex PCR; TCRdb keeps only in-frame clonotypes and omits some of them. The sample lists about 150,000 clones, about 87% occurring once. This sample is part of a study of T cell responses to AZD1222 COVID-19 vaccine. Study outcomes and limitations: Nearly half of unique spike-specific TCRs reportedly avoided B.1.351 and B.1.1.7 mutated regions. Possibly, clonal diversity was underestimated; donors were largely white British and included more females. Repertoires were sampled only after the peak T cell response.

The CDR3 covers 13 residues. Germline V CDR1 and CDR2: SGDLS, YYNGEE. V shed 0 bases and J shed 8 bases, with 11 bases lying between them. This sample comprised peripheral blood, obtained on day 0 of MenACWY control vaccination. The sequence derives from an adult in good health. The rearrangement uses TRBV9 and TRBJ1-1; possibly TRBD1 for D (5 bases). CDR3 sequence reads: CASSVGTGQEAFF. CDR3 coding DNA: TGTGCCAGCAGCGTAGGAACAGGTCAAGAAGCTTTCTTT. Complete variable domain (other parts from reference TRBV9 and TRBJ1-1): DSGVTQTPKHLITATGQRVTLRCSPRSGDLSVYWYQQSLDQGLQFLIQYYNGEERAKGNILERFSAQQFPDLHSELNLSSLELGDSALYFCASSVGTGQEAFFGQGTRLTVV.